Below, 2 T cell receptor beta chains from the same sample are listed, as sequenced in a study of blood T cells in healthy people across ages. Next came a second PCR, run for about 7 to 12 cycles, which used a sample-barcoded 5' primer along with a J-beta primer mix. TCRdb independently ran MiXCR on the 5' RACE reads; one entry per CDR3 protein. This sample has 700,000 to 950,000 distinct CDR3 sequences, with around 46% found just once. The sequenced sample was blood. All receptors derive from a woman aged 55-69 years in good health.

The table lists this clonotype with a few counts. The chain employs TRBV5-8 and TRBJ1-2; D is perhaps TRBD1 (5 bases). V was trimmed by 0 bases and J by 4 bases, leaving 7 bases between them. This CDR3 comprises 13 residues. In germline, CDR1 is SGHTS, CDR2 YDEGEE. The CDR3 DNA follows: TGTGCCAGCAGCTTGGTGACAGTCTATGGCTACACCTTC. This encodes CASSLVTVYGYTF.

The rearrangement links TRBV12-3 or TRBV12-4 to TRBJ2-2, with D tentatively TRBD1 or TRBD2 (5 bases each). V was trimmed by 3 bases and J by 6 bases, leaving 20 bases between them. This CDR3 comprises 17 residues. Written as DNA, the CDR3 is TGTGCCAGCAGTTTTGGTGGGGGAAATCAATTAGCCGGGGAGCTGTTTTTT. It translates to CASSFGGGNQLAGELFF.